Detailed here is one T cell receptor (beta chain). This CDR3 is built from 13 residues. V was pared by 6 bases and J by 7 bases, with 10 bases between. Germline V gene sequence: CDR1 MNHEY, CDR2 SMNVEV (reference sequence). TCRdb reprocessed the 5' RACE reads with MiXCR, giving one entry per CDR3 protein. The sample consists of around 80,000 distinct CDR3 sequences, approximately 13% of them appearing once. This entry belongs to a study of early T cells in non-severe SARS-CoV-2 infection. The chain recombines TRBV27 with TRBJ1-6; D gene unclear. Sequencing was done on a sample of whole blood. This receptor was taken from an adult who was a healthcare worker with PCR-confirmed SARS-CoV-2 infection or an uninfected control (not recorded which). CDR3 sequence reads: CASSSRHNSPLHF. The CDR3, as DNA: TGTGCCAGCAGCTCCAGGCACAATTCACCCCTCCACTTT.